Following are 3 T cell receptor beta chains from one sample sequenced in a study of beta chain features in type 1 diabetes. All of the isolated RNA was reverse transcribed, so expressed TCRB transcripts were sequenced. TCRdb's copy holds only in-frame clones and misses some; the assay was immunoSEQ multiplex PCR. Among fewer than 25,000 clones listed, about 50% were seen once. Sequencing input: stem cell memory CD4+ T cells from blood. The receptors derive from a man younger than 35 in good health.

The table lists this clone with a few counts. The chain joins TRBV5-1 to TRBJ1-1; no reliable D call. Germline V gene lookup returns CDR1 SGHRS and CDR2 YFSETQ. The ends were cut back, 0 bases at V and 5 bases at J, with 11 bases in the middle. The CDR3 is made up of 14 amino acids. The CDR3: CASSLGAGGTEAFF. In DNA, the CDR3 is TGCGCCAGCAGCTTGGGGGCGGGTGGGACTGAAGCTTTCTTT.

This clone has a handful of counts. This chain connects TRBV29-1 to TRBJ2-1; TRBD1 matches 10 bases. V was pared by 3 bases and J by 10 bases, with 3 bases of the junction left unmatched. Germline lookup yields CDR1 SQVTM and CDR2 ANQGSEA. This CDR3 has 12 residues. The CDR3 region is CSVEGTGAEQFF. CDR3 nucleotide sequence: TGCAGCGTTGAGGGGACAGGGGCAGAGCAGTTCTTC.

With regard to this clone: One end of the junction does not line up with germline, which may come from a read error. The CDR3 is CASSLGRVAYGQYF. CDR3 nucleotide sequence: TGTGCCAGCAGCTTGGGGCGGGTGGCCTACGGGCAGTACTTC. This chain links TRBV5-4 with TRBJ2-7, with D possibly being TRBD2 (5 bases). CDR3 length: 14 residues. Per the germline V gene, CDR1 is SGHNT and CDR2 is YYREEE (reference sequence).